This T cell receptor (beta chain) was sequenced for a study of vaccination and CD4 T cells after COVID-19. As for the study in general: Overlapping SARS-CoV-2, HCoV-NL63, HCoV-OC43 and HCoV-229E spike peptides were used to stimulate cells.

Treatment: approximately 10-day PBMC culture with coronavirus spike peptide pools or control peptides (ViraFEST assay). Cultured CD4+ T-cell DNA underwent Oncomine TCR Beta short-read sequencing. TCRdb reprocessed the PCR reads via MiXCR and lists one record per CDR3 protein. Of 9,500 to 15,000 distinct CDR3 sequences in the sample, more than 55% were seen once. The sample holds a few counts of this clonotype. Its specificity is not known. V dropped 3 bases and J dropped 2 bases, with 10 bases sitting between them. The CDR3 spans 14 residues. Germline CDR1 reads SGHTA; CDR2 reads FQGNSA. This TCR was recovered from a human donor who had recovered from COVID-19. The sequenced sample was CD4+ T cells from blood, cultured in vitro. The chain couples TRBV7-2 to TRBJ1-1, with TRBD1 as a possible D gene (5 bases). CDR3 loop: CASSLGRSNTEAFF. The CDR3 DNA follows: TGTGCCAGCAGCTTGGGACGAAGTAACACTGAAGCTTTCTTT. The complete variable domain, with remaining parts taken from reference TRBV7-2 and TRBJ1-1, reads GAGVSQSPSNKVTEKGKDVELRCDPISGHTALYWYRQSLGQGLEFLIYFQGNSAPDKSGLPSDRFSAERTGGSVSTLTIQRTQQEDSAVYLCASSLGRSNTEAFFGQGTRLTVV.